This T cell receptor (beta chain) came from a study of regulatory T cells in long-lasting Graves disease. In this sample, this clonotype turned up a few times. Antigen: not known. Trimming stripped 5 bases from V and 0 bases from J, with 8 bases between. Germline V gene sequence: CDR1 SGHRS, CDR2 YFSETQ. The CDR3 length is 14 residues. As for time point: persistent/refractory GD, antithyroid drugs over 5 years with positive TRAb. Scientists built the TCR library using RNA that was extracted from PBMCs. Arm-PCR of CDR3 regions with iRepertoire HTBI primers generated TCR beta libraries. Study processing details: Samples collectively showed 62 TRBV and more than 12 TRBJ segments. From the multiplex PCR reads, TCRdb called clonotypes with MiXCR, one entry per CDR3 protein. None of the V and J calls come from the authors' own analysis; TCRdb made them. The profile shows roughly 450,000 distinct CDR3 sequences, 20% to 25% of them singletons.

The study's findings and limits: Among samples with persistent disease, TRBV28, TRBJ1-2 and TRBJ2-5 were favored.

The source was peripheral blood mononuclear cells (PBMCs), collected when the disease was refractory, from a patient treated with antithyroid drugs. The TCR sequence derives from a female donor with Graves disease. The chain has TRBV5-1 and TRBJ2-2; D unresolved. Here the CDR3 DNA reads TGCGCCAGCAGGCTTCAGACGAACACCGGGGAGCTGTTTTTT. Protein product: CASRLQTNTGELFF.